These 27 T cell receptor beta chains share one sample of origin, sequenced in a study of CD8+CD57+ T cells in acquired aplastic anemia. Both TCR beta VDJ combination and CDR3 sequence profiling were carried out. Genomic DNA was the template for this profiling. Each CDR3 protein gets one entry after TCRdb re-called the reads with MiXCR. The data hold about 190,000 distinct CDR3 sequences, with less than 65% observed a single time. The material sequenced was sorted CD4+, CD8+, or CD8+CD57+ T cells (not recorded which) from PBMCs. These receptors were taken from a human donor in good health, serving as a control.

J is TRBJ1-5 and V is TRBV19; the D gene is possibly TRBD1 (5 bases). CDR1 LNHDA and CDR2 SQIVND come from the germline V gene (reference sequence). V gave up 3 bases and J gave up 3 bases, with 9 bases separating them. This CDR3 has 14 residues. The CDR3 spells CASSMEGPNQPQHF. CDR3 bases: TGTGCCAGTAGTATGGAGGGGCCCAATCAGCCCCAGCATTTT.

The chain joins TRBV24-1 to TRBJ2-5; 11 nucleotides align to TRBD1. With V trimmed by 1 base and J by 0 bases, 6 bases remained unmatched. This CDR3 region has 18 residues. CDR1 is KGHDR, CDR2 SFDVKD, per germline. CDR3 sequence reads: CATSDFWTGGRDQETQYF. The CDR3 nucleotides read TGTGCCACCAGTGATTTTTGGACAGGGGGCCGTGACCAAGAGACCCAGTACTTC.

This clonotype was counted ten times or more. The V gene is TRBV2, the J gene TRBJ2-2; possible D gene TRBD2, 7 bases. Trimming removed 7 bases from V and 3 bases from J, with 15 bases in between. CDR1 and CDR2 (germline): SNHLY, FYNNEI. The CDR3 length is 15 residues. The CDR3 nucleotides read TGTGCCAGCAAATCAGGGGCGGGAGACACCGGGGAGCTGTTTTTT. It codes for CASKSGAGDTGELFF.

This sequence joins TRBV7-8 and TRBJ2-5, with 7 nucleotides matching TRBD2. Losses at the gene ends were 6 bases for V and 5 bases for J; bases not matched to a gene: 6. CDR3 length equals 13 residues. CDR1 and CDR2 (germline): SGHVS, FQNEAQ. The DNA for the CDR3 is TGTGCCAGCAGTCGCGGGAGAAGGGAGACCCAGTACTTC. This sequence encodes CASSRGRRETQYF. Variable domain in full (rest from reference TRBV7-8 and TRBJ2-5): GAGVSQSPRYKVAKRGQDVALRCDPISGHVSLFWYQQALGQGPEFLTYFQNEAQLDKSGLPSDRFFAERPEGSVSTLKIQRTQQEDSAVYLCASSRGRRETQYFGPGTRLLVL.

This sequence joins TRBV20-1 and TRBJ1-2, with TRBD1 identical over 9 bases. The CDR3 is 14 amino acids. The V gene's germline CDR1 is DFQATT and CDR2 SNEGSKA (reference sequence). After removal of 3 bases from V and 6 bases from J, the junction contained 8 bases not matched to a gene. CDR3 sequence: CSASEQGALNGYTF. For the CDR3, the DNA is TGCAGTGCTAGTGAACAGGGGGCACTGAATGGCTACACCTTC.

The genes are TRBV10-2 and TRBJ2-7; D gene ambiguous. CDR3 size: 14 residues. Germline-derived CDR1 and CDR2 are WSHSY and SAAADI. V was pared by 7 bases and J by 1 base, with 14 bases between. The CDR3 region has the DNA TGCGCCAGCAACGCCGGGCAGCGATCCTACGAGCAGTACTTC. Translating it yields CASNAGQRSYEQYF.

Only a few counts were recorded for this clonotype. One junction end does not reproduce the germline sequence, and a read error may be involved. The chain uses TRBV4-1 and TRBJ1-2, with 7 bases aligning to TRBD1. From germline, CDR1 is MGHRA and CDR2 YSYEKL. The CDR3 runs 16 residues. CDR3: CASNHVRGQINYGYTF. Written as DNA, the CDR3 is TGTGCCAGCAACCACGTTAGGGGACAGATTAACTATGGCTACACCTTC.

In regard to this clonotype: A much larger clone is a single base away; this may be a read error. Here the CDR3 DNA reads TGTGCCAGCAGTACCCATGGGGGGCGAGGTCAGCCCCAGCATTTT. Its translation is CASSTHGGRGQPQHF. The gene calls are TRBV25-1 and TRBJ1-5; D is perhaps TRBD1 (6 bases). CDR1 and CDR2 (germline): MGHDK, SYGVNS. The CDR3 runs 15 residues. Trimming removed 5 bases from V and 6 bases from J, with 17 bases in between. Complete variable domain (other parts from reference TRBV25-1 and TRBJ1-5): EADIYQTPRYLVIGTGKKITLECSQTMGHDKMYWYQQDPGMELHLIHYSYGVNSTEKGDLSSESTVSRIRTEHFPLTLESARPSHTSQYLCASSTHGGRGQPQHFGDGTRLSIL.

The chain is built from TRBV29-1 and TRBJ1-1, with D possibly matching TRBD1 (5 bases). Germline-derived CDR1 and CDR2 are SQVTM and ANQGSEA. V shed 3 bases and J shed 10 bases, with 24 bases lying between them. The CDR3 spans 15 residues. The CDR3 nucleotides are TGCAGCGTTGATCCGGGCCAGTCAGCCGGGGGGGTAGCTTTCTTT. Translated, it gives CSVDPGQSAGGVAFF.

CDR3 nucleotides: TGCGCCAGCAGCCCTGGACTAGCGGGGGGCCAGGGAGCTTTCTTT. It translates to CASSPGLAGGQGAFF. The chain couples TRBV5-1 to TRBJ1-1; a possible D gene is TRBD1 (6 bases). Trimming stripped 4 bases from V and 10 bases from J, with 23 bases between. The germline V gene encodes CDR1 SGHRS and CDR2 YFSETQ. CDR3 length: 15 amino acids.

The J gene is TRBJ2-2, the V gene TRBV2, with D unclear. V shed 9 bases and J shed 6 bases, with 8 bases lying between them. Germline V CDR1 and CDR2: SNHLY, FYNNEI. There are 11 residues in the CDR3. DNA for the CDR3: TGTGCCAGTAACCGTGCCGGGGAGCTGTTTTTT. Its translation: CASNRAGELFF.

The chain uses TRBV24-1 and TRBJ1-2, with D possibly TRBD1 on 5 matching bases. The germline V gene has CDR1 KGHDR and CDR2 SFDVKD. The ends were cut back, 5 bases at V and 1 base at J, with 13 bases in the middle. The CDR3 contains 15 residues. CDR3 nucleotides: TGTGCCACCAGTGCCCGGGACGGAATTAACTATGGCTACACCTTC. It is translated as CATSARDGINYGYTF.

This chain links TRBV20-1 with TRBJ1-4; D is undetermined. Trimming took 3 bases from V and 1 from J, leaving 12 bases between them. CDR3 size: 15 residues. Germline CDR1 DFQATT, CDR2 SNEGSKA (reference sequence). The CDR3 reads CSASRSDLTNEKLFF. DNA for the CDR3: TGCAGTGCTAGTCGTTCGGATTTAACTAATGAAAAACTGTTTTTT.

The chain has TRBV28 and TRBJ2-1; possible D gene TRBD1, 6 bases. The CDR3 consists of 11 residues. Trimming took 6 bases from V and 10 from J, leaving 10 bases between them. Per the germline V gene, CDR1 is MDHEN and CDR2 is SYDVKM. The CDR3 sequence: CASRGAYEQFF. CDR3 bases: TGTGCCAGCAGGGGGGCCTACGAGCAGTTCTTC.

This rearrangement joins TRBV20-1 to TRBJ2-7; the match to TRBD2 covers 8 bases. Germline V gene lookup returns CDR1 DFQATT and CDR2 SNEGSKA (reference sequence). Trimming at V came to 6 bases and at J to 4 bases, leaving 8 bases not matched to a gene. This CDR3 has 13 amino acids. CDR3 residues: CSAISGAEYEQYF. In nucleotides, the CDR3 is TGCAGTGCCATTAGCGGGGCAGAGTACGAGCAGTACTTC.

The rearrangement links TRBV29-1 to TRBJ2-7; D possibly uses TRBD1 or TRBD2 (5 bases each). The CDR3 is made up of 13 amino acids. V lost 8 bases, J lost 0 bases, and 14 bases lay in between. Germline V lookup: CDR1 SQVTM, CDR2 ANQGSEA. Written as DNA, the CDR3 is TGCAGCTTAATGGGGACGGGCTCCTACGAGCAGTACTTC. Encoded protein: CSLMGTGSYEQYF.

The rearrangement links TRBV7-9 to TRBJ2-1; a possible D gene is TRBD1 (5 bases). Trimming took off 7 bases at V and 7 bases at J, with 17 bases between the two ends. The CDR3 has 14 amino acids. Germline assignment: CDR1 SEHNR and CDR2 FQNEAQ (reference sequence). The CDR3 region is CASISGFSLNEQFF. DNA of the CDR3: TGTGCCAGCATATCAGGGTTTTCGTTGAATGAGCAGTTCTTC. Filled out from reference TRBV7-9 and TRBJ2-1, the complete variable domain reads DTGVSQNPRHKITKRGQNVTFRCDPISEHNRLYWYRQTLGQGPEFLTYFQNEAQLEKSRLLSDRFSAERPKGSFSTLEIQRTEQGDSAMYLCASISGFSLNEQFFGPGTRLTVL.

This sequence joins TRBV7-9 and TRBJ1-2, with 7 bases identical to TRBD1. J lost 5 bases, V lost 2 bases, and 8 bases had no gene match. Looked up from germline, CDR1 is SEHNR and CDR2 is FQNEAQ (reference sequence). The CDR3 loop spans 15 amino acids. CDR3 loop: CASSLSTGVGYGYTF. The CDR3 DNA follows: TGTGCCAGCAGCTTATCTACAGGGGTTGGGTATGGCTACACCTTC.

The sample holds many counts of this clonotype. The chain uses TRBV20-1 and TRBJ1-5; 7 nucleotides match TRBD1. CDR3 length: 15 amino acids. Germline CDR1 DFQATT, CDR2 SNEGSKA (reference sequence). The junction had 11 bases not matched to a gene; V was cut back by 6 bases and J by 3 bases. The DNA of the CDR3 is TGCAGTGCAAGAACAGGGGCCTCGTTCAATCAGCCCCAGCATTTT. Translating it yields CSARTGASFNQPQHF.

The CDR3 nucleotides are TGTGCCAGTAGTATGCCAGCGGCGAACACCGGGGAGCTGTTTTTT. It is translated as CASSMPAANTGELFF. J is TRBJ2-2 and V is TRBV19, with a possible D match to TRBD2 (5 bases). Trimming shortened V by 3 bases and J by 0 bases, and 8 bases separated the two germline ends. Germline CDR1 LNHDA, CDR2 SQIVND (reference sequence). This CDR3 contains 15 residues.

The CDR3 region is CASSLAGEKETQYF. CDR3 nucleotides: TGTGCCAGCAGCTTAGCGGGGGAGAAAGAGACCCAGTACTTC. V and J are TRBV11-2 and TRBJ2-5; D may be TRBD2 (6 bases). The CDR3 is made up of 14 amino acids. Germline V lookup: CDR1 SGHAT, CDR2 FQNNGV. Trimming removed 1 base at V and 3 bases at J, with 9 bases between.

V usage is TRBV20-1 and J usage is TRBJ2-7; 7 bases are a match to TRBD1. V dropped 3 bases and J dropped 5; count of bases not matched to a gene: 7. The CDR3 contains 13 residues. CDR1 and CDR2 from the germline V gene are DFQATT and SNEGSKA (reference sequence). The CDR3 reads CSASDRAGDEQYF. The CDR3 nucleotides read TGCAGTGCTAGCGACAGGGCCGGGGACGAGCAGTACTTC.

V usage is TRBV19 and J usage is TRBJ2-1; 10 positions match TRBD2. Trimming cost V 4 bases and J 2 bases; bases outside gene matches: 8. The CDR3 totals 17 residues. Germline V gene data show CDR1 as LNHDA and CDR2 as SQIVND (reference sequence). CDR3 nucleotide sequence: TGTGCCAGTAGTACAGCGGGAGGGCCAGGGACCTACAATGAGCAGTTCTTC. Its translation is CASSTAGGPGTYNEQFF.

This CDR3 is CASSQTQLTSSNQPQHF. The CDR3 nucleotides read TGTGCCAGCAGCCAAACACAGCTCACTTCATCTAATCAGCCCCAGCATTTT. V usage is TRBV7-9 and J usage is TRBJ1-5, with D uncertain. In germline, CDR1 is SEHNR, CDR2 FQNEAQ (reference sequence). The CDR3 length is 17 residues. Trimming took off 5 bases at V and 4 bases at J, with 21 bases between the two ends.

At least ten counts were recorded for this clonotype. CDR3 DNA sequence: TGCGCCAGCAGCTATCAACGGAGGGCTGAAGCTTTCTTT. Translated, it gives CASSYQRRAEAFF. J is TRBJ1-1 and V is TRBV5-1; no clear D. V was trimmed by 3 bases and J by 6 bases, leaving 12 bases between them. The CDR3 spans 13 residues. The germline CDR1 and CDR2 sequences are SGHRS and YFSETQ.

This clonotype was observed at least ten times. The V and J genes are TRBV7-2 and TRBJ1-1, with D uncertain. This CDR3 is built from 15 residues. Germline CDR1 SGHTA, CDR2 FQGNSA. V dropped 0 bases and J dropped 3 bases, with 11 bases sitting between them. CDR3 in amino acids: CASSLAGGVDTEAFF. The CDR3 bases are TGTGCCAGCAGCTTAGCGGGCGGGGTTGACACTGAAGCTTTCTTT.

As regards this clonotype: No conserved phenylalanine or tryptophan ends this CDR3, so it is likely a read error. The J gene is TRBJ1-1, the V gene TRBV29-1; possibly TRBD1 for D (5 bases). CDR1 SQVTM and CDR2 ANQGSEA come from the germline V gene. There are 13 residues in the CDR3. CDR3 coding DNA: TGCAGCGCCCCGGGGCAAGAGAACGCTGAAGCTTTCCTT. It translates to CSAPGQENAEAFL.